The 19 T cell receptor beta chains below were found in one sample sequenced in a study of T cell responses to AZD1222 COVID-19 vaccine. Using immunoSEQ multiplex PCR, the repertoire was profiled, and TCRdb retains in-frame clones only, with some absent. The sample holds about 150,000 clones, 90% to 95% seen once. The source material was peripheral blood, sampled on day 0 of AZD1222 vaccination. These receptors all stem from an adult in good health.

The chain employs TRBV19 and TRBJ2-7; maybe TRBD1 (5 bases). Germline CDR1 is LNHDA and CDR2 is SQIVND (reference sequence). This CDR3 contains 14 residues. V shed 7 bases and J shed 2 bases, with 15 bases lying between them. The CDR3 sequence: CASNPRGGAYEQYF. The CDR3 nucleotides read TGTGCCAGTAATCCTAGGGGCGGCGCCTACGAGCAGTACTTC.

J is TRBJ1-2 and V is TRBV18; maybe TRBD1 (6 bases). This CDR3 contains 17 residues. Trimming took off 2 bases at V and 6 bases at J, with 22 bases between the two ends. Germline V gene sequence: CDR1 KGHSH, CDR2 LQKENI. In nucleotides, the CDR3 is TGTGCCAGCTCACCAATGGGGACTTCTACAGGGATCGATGGCTACACCTTC. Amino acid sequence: CASSPMGTSTGIDGYTF.

The CDR3 sequence is CASSYKGATNEKLFF. In DNA, the CDR3 is TGTGCCAGCAGTTACAAGGGGGCAACTAATGAAAAACTGTTTTTT. This chain connects TRBV6-2 or TRBV6-3 to TRBJ1-4, with a possible D match to TRBD1 (6 bases). CDR1 is MNHEY and CDR2 is SVGEGT in the germline V gene. The CDR3 totals 15 residues. Trimming left V 2 bases short and J 0 bases short, with 7 bases between.

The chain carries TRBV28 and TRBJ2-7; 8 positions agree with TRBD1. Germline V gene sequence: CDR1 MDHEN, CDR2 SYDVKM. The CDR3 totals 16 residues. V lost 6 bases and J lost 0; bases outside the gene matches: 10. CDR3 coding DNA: TGTGCCAGCAGCCCCGCGGGGACAGGACGCTCCTACGAGCAGTACTTC. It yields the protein CASSPAGTGRSYEQYF.

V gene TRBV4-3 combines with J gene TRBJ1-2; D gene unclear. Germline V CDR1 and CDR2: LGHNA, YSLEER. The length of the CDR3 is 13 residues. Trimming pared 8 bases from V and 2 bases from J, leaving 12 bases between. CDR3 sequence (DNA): TGCGCCAGCGGCTTAGGGCAGAACTATGGCTACACCTTC. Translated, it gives CASGLGQNYGYTF.

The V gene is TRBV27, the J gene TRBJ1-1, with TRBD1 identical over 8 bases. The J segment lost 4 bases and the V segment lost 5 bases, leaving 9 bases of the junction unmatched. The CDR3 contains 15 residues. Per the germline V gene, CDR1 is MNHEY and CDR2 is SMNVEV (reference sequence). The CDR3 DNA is TGTGCCAGCAGTCCTGACAGGGGAGATATCACTGAAGCTTTCTTT. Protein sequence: CASSPDRGDITEAFF.

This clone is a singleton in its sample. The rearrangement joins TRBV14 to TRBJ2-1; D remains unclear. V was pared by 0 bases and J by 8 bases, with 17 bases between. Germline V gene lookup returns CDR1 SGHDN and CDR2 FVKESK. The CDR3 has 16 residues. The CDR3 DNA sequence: TGTGCCAGCAGCCAAGACGAGACTCTCCTCGTCGATGAGCAGTTCTTC. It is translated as CASSQDETLLVDEQFF. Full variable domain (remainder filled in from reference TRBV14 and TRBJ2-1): EAGVTQFPSHSVIEKGQTVTLRCDPISGHDNLYWYRRVMGKEIKFLLHFVKESKQDESGMPNNRFLAERTGGTYSTLKVQPAELEDSGVYFCASSQDETLLVDEQFFGPGTRLTVL.

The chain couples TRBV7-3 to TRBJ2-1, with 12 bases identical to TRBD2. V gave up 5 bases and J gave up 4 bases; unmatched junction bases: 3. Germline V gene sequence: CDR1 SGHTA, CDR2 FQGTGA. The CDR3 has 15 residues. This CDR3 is CASSPGTSGYNEQFF. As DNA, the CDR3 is TGTGCCAGCAGCCCAGGGACTAGCGGGTACAATGAGCAGTTCTTC. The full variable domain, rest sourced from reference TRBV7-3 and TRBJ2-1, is GAGVSQTPSNKVTEKGKYVELRCDPISGHTALYWYRQSLGQGPEFLIYFQGTGAADDSGLPNDRFFAVRPEGSVSTLKIQRTERGDSAVYLCASSPGTSGYNEQFFGPGTRLTVL.

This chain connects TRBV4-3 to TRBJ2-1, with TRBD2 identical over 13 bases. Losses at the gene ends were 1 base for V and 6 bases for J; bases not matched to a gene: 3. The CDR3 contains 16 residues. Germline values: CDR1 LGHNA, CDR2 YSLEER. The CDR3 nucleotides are TGCGCCAGCAGCCAAGGGGGACTAGCGGGGCTCAATGAGCAGTTCTTC. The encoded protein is CASSQGGLAGLNEQFF.

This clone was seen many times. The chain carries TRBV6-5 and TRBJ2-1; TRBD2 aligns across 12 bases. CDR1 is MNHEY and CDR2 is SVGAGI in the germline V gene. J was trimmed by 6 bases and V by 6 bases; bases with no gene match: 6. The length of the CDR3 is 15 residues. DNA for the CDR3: TGTGCCAGCAGGCCCCTAGCGGGGGGGCCCAATGAGCAGTTCTTC. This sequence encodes CASRPLAGGPNEQFF.

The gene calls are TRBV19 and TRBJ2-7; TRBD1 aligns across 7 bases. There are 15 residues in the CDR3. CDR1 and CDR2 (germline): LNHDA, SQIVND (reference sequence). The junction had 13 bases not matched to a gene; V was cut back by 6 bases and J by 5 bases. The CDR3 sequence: CASSRTRDSLDEQYF. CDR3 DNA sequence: TGTGCCAGTAGCCGGACAAGGGACAGTTTAGACGAGCAGTACTTC.

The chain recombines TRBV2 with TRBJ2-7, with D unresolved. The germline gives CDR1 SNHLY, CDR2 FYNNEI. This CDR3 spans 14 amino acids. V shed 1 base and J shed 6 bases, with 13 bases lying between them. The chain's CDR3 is CASSEGVRFGEQYF. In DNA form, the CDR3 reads TGTGCCAGCAGTGAAGGGGTAAGGTTCGGCGAGCAGTACTTC.

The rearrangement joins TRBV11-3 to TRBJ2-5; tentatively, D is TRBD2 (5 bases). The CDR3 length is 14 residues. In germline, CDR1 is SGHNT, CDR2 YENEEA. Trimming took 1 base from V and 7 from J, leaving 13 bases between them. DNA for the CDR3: TGTGCCAGCAGCTTAGGGGTTAGCGTTGGGACCCAGTACTTC. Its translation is CASSLGVSVGTQYF.

The CDR3 DNA is TGTGCCACCAGGAGGATAGTCACTGAAGCTTTCTTT. It encodes CATRRIVTEAFF. This chain joins TRBV6-5 and TRBJ1-1; no firm D call. The CDR3 runs 12 residues. Germline CDR1 and CDR2: MNHEY and SVGAGI. V was pared by 10 bases and J by 4 bases, with 13 bases between.

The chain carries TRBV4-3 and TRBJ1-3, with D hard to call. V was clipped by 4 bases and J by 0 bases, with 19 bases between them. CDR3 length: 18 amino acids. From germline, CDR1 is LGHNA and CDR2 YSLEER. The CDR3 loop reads CASSPTVVGSNSGNTIYF. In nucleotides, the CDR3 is TGCGCCAGCAGCCCCACTGTCGTGGGGTCTAACTCTGGAAACACCATATATTTT.

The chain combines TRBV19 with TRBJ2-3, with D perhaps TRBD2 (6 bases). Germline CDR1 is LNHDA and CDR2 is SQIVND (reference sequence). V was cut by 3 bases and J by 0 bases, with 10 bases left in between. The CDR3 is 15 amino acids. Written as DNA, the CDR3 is TGTGCCAGTAGTATTTCTAGCGCCAGCACAGATACGCAGTATTTT. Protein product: CASSISSASTDTQYF.

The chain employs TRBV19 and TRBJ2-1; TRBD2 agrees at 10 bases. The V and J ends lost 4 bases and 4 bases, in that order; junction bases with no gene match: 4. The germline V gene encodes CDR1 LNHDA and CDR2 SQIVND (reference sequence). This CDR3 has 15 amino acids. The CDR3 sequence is CASSTLAGGYNEQFF. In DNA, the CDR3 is TGTGCCAGTAGTACCTTAGCGGGGGGTTACAATGAGCAGTTCTTC.

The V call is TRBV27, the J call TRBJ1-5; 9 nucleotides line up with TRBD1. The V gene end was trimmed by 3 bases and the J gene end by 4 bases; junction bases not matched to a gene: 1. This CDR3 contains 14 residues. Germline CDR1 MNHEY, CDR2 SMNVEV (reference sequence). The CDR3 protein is CASSLGTGNQPQHF. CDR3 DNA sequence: TGTGCCAGCAGTTTGGGGACAGGGAATCAGCCCCAGCATTTT.

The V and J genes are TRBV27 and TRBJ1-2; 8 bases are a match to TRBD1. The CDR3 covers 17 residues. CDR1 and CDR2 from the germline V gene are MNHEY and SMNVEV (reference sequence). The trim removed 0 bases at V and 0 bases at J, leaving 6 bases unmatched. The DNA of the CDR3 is TGTGCCAGCAGTTTATCTAGGACAGGGAGATCTAACTATGGCTACACCTTC. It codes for CASSLSRTGRSNYGYTF.